The following is a TCR beta chain sequence with its context. The sample belongs to a study of blood T cell repertoires in COVID-19. Overall study context: The cDNA or gDNA used as material had been derived from T cells, B-cell-depleted T cells, or PBMCs.

Trimming removed 2 bases at V and 4 bases at J, with 13 bases between. The germline CDR1 and CDR2 sequences are SGHDT and YYEEEE. CDR3 length: 15 amino acids. Sequenced by immunoSEQ multiplex PCR; TCRdb stores in-frame clones only, minus some. The profile shows almost 250,000 clones, around 86% of them singletons. This sequence was found in a woman aged 55 to 70 who had recovered from COVID-19. The chain joins TRBV5-6 to TRBJ1-5, with D perhaps matching TRBD1 (6 bases). The sample consisted of peripheral blood. CDR3 residues: CASSFGFRGNQPQHF. Here the CDR3 DNA reads TGTGCCAGCAGCTTTGGTTTCAGGGGAAATCAGCCCCAGCATTTT.